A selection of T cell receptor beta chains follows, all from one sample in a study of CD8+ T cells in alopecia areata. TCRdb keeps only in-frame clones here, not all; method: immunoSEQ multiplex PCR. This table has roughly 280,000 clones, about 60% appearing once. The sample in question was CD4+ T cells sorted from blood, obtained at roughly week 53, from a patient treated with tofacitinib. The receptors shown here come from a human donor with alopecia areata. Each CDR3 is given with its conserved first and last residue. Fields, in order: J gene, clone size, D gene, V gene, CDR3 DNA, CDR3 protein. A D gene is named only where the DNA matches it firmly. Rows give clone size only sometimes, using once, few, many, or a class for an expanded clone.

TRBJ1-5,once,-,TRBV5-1,TGCGCCAGCAGCTTGGCCCCGGGTCAATACAATCAGCCCCAGCATTTT,CASSLAPGQYNQPQHF
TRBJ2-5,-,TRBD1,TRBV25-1,TGTGCCAGCAGTGGAAGGCCAGGGGGCAAAGAGACCCAGTACTTC,CASSGRPGGKETQYF
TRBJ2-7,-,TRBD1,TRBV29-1,TGCAGCGTTGTGGGGCAGGGGGTGACCTACGAGCAGTACTTC,CSVVGQGVTYEQYF
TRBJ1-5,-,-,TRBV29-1,TGCAGCGTTGGGAGGACGCCAGATCAGCCCCAGCATTTT,CSVGRTPDQPQHF
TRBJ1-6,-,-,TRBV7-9,TGTGCCAGCAGCCCCAATTCACCCCTCCACTTT,CASSPNSPLHF
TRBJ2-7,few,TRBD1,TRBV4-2,TGTGCCAGCAGCCGGTCCGGGACAGGTCTACCCTACGAGCAGTACTTC,CASSRSGTGLPYEQYF
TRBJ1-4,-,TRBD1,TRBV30,TGTGCCTGGTCGGGACAGTCAACTAATGAAAAACTGTTTTTT,CAWSGQSTNEKLFF
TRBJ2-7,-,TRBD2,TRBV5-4,TGTGCCAGCAGCTTACCGGGACTAGCGGACTACGAGCAGTACTTC,CASSLPGLADYEQYF
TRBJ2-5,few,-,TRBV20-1,TGCAGTGCTACAAGACAAGAGACCCAGTACTTC,CSATRQETQYF
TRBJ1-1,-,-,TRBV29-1,TGCAGCGTTGAACGGTCTCCGTATGAAGCTTTCTTT,CSVERSPYEAFF
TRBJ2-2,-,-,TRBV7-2,TGTGCCAGCAGCTCCGTTGCGGGGGCAAACACCGGGGAGCTGTTTTTT,CASSSVAGANTGELFF
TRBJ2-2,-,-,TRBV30,TGTGCTCAGGATCCCGCGAACACCGGGGAGCTGTTTTTT,CAQDPANTGELFF
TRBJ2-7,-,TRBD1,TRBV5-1,TGCGCCAGCAGCCCTCGTCCCGGGACAGGGGGCGGTTCCTACGAGCAGTACTTC,CASSPRPGTGGGSYEQYF
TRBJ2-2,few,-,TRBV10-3,TGTGCCATCCGCCCCGGGGTGGACACCGGGGAGCTGTTTTTT,CAIRPGVDTGELFF
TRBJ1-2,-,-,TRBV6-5,TGTGCCAGCCGGGGTACTCCCTATGGCTACACCTTC,CASRGTPYGYTF
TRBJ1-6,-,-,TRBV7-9,TGTGCCAGCAGCCGCGGAGATTTCAATTCACCCCTCCACTTT,CASSRGDFNSPLHF
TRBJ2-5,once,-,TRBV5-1,TGCGCCAGCAGCTTGGTCCCGGACCCGTACCAAGAGACCCAGTACTTC,CASSLVPDPYQETQYF
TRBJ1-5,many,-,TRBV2,TGTGCCAGCAGAAATAGCAATCAGCCCCAGCATTTT,CASRNSNQPQHF
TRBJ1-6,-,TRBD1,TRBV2,TGTGCCACCCTAGGACAGGGAAATTCACCCCTCCACTTT,CATLGQGNSPLHF
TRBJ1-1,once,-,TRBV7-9,TGTGCCAGCAGCCAGACCAGGAACACTGAAGCTTTCTTT,CASSQTRNTEAFF
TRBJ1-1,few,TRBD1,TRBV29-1,TGCAGCGCCCAGACAGGGGTGAACACTGAAGCTTTCTTT,CSAQTGVNTEAFF
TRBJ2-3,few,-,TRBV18,TGTGCCAGCTCACCACCAGAGGGACGAGATACGCAGTATTTT,CASSPPEGRDTQYF
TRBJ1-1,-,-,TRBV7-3,TGTGCCAGCAGCTTAGGGGGCAGGAGAGCTGAAGCTTTCTTT,CASSLGGRRAEAFF
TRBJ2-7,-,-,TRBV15,TGTGCCACCAGCAGAAACCGTTTGGGCCTCCCCTACGAGCAGTACTTC,CATSRNRLGLPYEQYF
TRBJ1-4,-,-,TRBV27,TGTGCCAGCAGTTTAGTAGGTGAAAAACTGTTTTTT,CASSLVGEKLFF
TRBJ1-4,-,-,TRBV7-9,TGTGCCAGCAGCCCTGGACTAGTAGGAGAAAAACTGTTTTTT,CASSPGLVGEKLFF
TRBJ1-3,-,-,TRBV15,TGTGCCACCAGCAGAGAGACTGCGAGCTCTGGAAACACCATATATTTT,CATSRETASSGNTIYF
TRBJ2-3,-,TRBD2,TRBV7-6,TGTGCCAGCAGCCTAAAGATAGGGACTAGCGGGGTAGCGGATACGCAGTATTTT,CASSLKIGTSGVADTQYF
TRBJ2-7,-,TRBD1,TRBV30,TGTGCCTGGAGCTCCGACAGGGGGTGGACCTACGAGCAGTACTTC,CAWSSDRGWTYEQYF
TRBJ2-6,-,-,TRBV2,TGTGCCAGCAATGGGGAACCTGGGGCCAACGTCCTGACTTTC,CASNGEPGANVLTF
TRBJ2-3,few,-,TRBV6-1,TGTGCCAGCAGAAGACGGATCACAGATACGCAGTATTTT,CASRRRITDTQYF
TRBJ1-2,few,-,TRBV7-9,TGTGCCAGCAGCGTAACAGGGATTGGTAACTATGGCTACACCTTC,CASSVTGIGNYGYTF
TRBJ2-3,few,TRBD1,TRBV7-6,TGTGCCAGCAGCTTAGTTTTTGGGACAGGACTTGGCACAGATACGCAGTATTTT,CASSLVFGTGLGTDTQYF
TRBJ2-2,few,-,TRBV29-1,TGCAGCGTCCTCGAGGAGCTGAACACCGGGGAGCTGTTTTTT,CSVLEELNTGELFF
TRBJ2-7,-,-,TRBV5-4,TGTGCCAGCAGCCAAGGGCCGTTGGCTTACGAGCAGTACTTC,CASSQGPLAYEQYF
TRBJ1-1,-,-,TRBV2,TGTGCCAGCAGTGTAGGGAACACTGAAGCTTTCTTT,CASSVGNTEAFF
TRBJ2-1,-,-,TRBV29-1,TGCAGCGTTGACCCTCCACGGGACGGGGGGTTCTTC,CSVDPPRDGGFF
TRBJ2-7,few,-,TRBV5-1,TGCGCCAGCAGCTTGGGGGCCAGGAACTACGAGCAGTACTTC,CASSLGARNYEQYF
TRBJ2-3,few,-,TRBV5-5,TGTGCCAGCGGTTCCTTCACAGATACGCAGTATTTT,CASGSFTDTQYF
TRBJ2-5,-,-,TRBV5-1,TGCGCCAGCAGCTTGGTAGCGCCGGGCGTAGAGACCCAGTACTTC,CASSLVAPGVETQYF
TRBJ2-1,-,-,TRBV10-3,TGTGCCAGTTTGGGGGGATGGATTCTCAATGAGCAGTTCTTC,CASLGGWILNEQFF
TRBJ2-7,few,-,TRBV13,TGTGCCAGCAGCTTAGGACAGGGAGGCTACGAGCAGTACTTC,CASSLGQGGYEQYF
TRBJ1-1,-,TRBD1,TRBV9,TGTGCCAGCAGCGTAGCTGAGGGACAGGAAGCTTTCTTT,CASSVAEGQEAFF